This T cell receptor (beta chain) appears in the sequencing data of a study of blood T cell repertoires in COVID-19 (dated by TCRdb to 2018 to 2021). Broadly, across the study: Collaborator samples came from the United States, Italy and Spain and covered acute and convalescent phases of COVID-19. The samples were drawn from the first 160 participants of the ongoing ImmuneRACE study and from over 950 subjects provided by 6 global collaborators. Subjects who had been exposed to COVID-19, were actively infected with it, or had recovered from it provided the deeply sampled blood TCRbeta repertoires that made up the dataset. Where available, HLA class I and class II types were obtained from metadata supplied by the sample provider rather than from assay-based typing. A freely available public database, intended as a resource for researchers studying the immune response to SARS-CoV-2, is where the repertoires were released. Sample metadata almost always included a de-identified subject ID, COVID-19 status, age in years and sex. The material from the prospective study consisted of cDNA or gDNA derived from T cells, B-cell-depleted T cells, or PBMCs.

A second Seattle source provided samples from volunteer blood donors who had recovered from COVID-19. Whole blood was collected in K2EDTA tubes by collaborating institutions according to the institutions' own protocols. Collaborator samples were shipped for TCRbeta analysis as frozen whole blood, isolated PBMCs, or DNA extracted from either sample type. Broader findings and caveats from the paper: Clinical and demographic metadata were provided uncurated, with the amount varying by source and participant.

The CDR3 starts with the cysteine, ends with the phenylalanine, and has 13 residues. Only the CDR3 DNA is retained, 39 bases long and in frame from the first base. The germline V gene encodes CDR1 SGHAT and CDR2 FQNNGV. V loses 5 bases, J loses 2 bases, and the germline ends lie 9 bases apart. To note about this clone: The target of this receptor is not known. Qualities for individual bases were not recorded, and no much larger clone is one base off.

TCRbeta CDR3 regions were amplified from genomic DNA using the immunoSEQ Assay, a bias-controlled multiplex PCR. The authors' analysis ran thus. Nucleated cell counts per sample were estimated from amplification of reference gene primers within the assay. To quantify the absolute abundance of each unique TCRbeta CDR3 rearrangement, sequence reads were collapsed and filtered. For each sample, productive Simpson clonality was calculated as the square root of Simpson's diversity index across productive rearrangements. TCRdb took over this immuneACCESS table, retaining in-frame rearrangements with V and J assigned. Such tables are incomplete; in checked studies, under half of the missing clones stem from an unresolved V gene, and the remainder is unexplained. That table supplies the V and J calls and clone size; D and trimming were determined from the DNA. The sample table lists 250,000 or so clones, approximately 87% of them with a count of one. The ten largest make up 1.5% of the sample.

This TCR was recovered from a woman aged 40 to 50 who had recovered from COVID-19. Sequenced sample: peripheral blood. The chain is encoded by TRBV11-2 joined to TRBJ1-2; possibly the D gene is TRBD1, per 6 matching bases. The encoded CDR3 is CASSAGTNYGYTF. In nucleotides, the sequence is TGTGCCAGCAGCGCCGGGACAAACTATGGCTACACCTTC.